This T cell receptor (beta chain) was sequenced for a study of T cells in Graves' hyperthyroidism and ophthalmopathy. The source material, RNA transcripts, was used to amplify TCR beta CDR3 regions. TCR CDR3 underwent first-round RT-PCR with the HTBI primer set. Each CDR3 protein is one row after TCRdb ran MiXCR on the multiplex PCR reads. The repertoire holds 300,000 to 450,000 distinct CDR3 sequences, with approximately 18% as singletons. In patients aged 18 to 65, hyperthyroidism was newly diagnosed, with duration under 2 months. This clonotype was seen repeatedly, ten times or more. The CDR3 is 15 residues long. In germline, CDR1 is SEHNR, CDR2 FQNEAQ (reference sequence). The trim removed 5 bases at V and 7 bases at J, leaving 7 bases unmatched.

This TCR was recovered from a woman aged 25 to 39 with Graves' hyperthyroidism that later progressed to Graves' ophthalmopathy. V usage is TRBV7-9 and J usage is TRBJ1-4; 10 bases match TRBD1. The sample taken for sequencing was blood. Here the CDR3 reads CASSQRQGAREKLFF. The CDR3 region has the DNA TGTGCCAGCAGCCAACGACAGGGGGCTCGTGAAAAACTGTTTTTT.